This TCR beta chain was recovered during a study of liver allograft versus peripheral blood T cells. Study background: Within transplanted livers, the T cell receptor repertoires were examined and compared against the repertoires present in the peripheral blood of liver transplant recipients.

One entry per CDR3 protein results from TCRdb running MiXCR on the reads. Of about 14,000 distinct CDR3 sequences in the sample, 15% to 20% were seen once. As concerns this clonotype: Its target is unknown. At one of its ends the junction is not consistent with the germline gene, which may arise from a read error.

Overall study findings and caveats: Peripheral blood T cell receptor repertoires reportedly differed from those found within liver allografts.

The germline CDR1 and CDR2 sequences are LNHDA and SQIVND (reference sequence). CDR3 length: 13 residues. The chain uses TRBV19 and TRBJ1-3; unclear D gene. The sequence came from a human patient who had a liver transplant. The graft donor may have given rise to some T cells. The CDR3 nucleotides read TGTGCCAGTAGTGAGTCAAGAGGAAACTCCATATATTTC. Amino acids: CASSESRGNSIYF. Full variable domain (outside the CDR3, taken from reference TRBV19 and TRBJ1-3): DGGITQSPKYLFRKEGQNVTLSCEQNLNHDAMYWYRQDPGQGLRLIYYSQIVNDFQKGDIAEGYSVSREKKESFPLTVTSAQKNPTAFYLCASSESRGNSIYFGEGSWLTVV.